This T cell receptor (beta chain) was sequenced during a study of blood T cell repertoires in COVID-19. Study information: COVID-19 samples from acute and convalescent phases originated in the United States, Italy and Spain. Sources were T cells, B-cell-depleted T cells, or PBMCs; the material itself was cDNA or gDNA.

Germline-derived CDR1 and CDR2 are SEHNR and FQNEAQ (reference sequence). The CDR3 runs to 17 residues. Trimming took 2 bases from V and 3 from J; bases not matched to a gene: 10. Source study methods: The authors estimated nucleated cell counts from reference gene primer amplification. Repertoires were generated with immunoSEQ multiplex PCR, while TCRdb's copy carries only in-frame clones and drops some. Clonal size and the V and J genes are those of that table, whereas D and trimming came from the DNA. The sample contains 110,000 or so clones, 75% to 90% of which appear only once. The receptor's source is a human donor with acute or convalescent COVID-19. The donor label of this sample is uncertain. The sample taken for sequencing was peripheral blood. V and J are TRBV7-9 and TRBJ1-1, with 9 bases matching TRBD1. CDR3 in DNA: TGTGCCAGCAGCTTACCTCGAGGACAGGGGAGTTACACTGAAGCTTTCTTT. Translation: CASSLPRGQGSYTEAFF. Full variable domain (remainder filled in from reference TRBV7-9 and TRBJ1-1): DTGVSQNPRHKITKRGQNVTFRCDPISEHNRLYWYRQTLGQGPEFLTYFQNEAQLEKSRLLSDRFSAERPKGSFSTLEIQRTEQGDSAMYLCASSLPRGQGSYTEAFFGQGTRLTVV.